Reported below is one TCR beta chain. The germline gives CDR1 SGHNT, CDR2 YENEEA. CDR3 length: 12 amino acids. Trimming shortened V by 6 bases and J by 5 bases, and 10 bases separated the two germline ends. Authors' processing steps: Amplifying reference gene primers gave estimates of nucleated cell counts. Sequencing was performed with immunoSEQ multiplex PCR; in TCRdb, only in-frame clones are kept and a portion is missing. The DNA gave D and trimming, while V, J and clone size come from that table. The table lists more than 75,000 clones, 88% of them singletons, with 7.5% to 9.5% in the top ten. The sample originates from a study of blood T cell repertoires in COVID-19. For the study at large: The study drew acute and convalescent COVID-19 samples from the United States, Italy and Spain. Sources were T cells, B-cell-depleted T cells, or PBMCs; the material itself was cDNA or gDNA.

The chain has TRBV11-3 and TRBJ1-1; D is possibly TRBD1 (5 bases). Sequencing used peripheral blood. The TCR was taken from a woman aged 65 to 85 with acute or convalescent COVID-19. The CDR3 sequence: CASSPGNTEAFF. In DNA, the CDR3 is TGTGCCAGCAGTCCAGGGAATACTGAAGCTTTCTTT.